Following are 21 T cell receptor beta chains from one sample sequenced in a study of T cells after yellow fever vaccination (dated by TCRdb to about 2019). In the paper's terms, the treatment or condition label means: live attenuated yellow fever vaccine strain. The method behind the library was 5' RACE. The instrument given in TCRdb is Illumina HiSeq 2500. Clones were called with MiXCR by TCRdb after fastp trimmed the public reads at Q25, and only in-frame beta chains were retained. One record per CDR3 amino acid sequence lists the most common genes and DNA. Recorded for this sample are tens of thousands of distinct CDR3 sequences; approximately 7.5% of them occurred a single time. More than 35% of the sample rests with the top ten. This sample comprised CD8+ T cells sorted from PBMCs, obtained on the day of the yellow fever booster vaccination. Source of these receptors: a man aged 25 to 40 who received the YFV17D yellow fever vaccine.

Only a few counts were recorded for this clonotype. The chain couples TRBV29-1 to TRBJ2-7; 9 nucleotides agree with TRBD2. The CDR3 length is 15 residues. V gave up 1 base and J gave up 1 base; unmatched junction bases: 5. CDR1 is SQVTM and CDR2 is ANQGSEA in the germline V gene. CDR3 nucleotide sequence: TGCAGCGTTGAAGGACTAGCGGATCCGTCCTACGAGCAGTACTTC. As protein: CSVEGLADPSYEQYF.

The rearrangement joins TRBV15 to TRBJ2-7; tentatively, D is TRBD2 (6 bases). The ends were cut back, 3 bases at V and 2 bases at J, with 14 bases in the middle. CDR1 and CDR2 from the germline V gene are LNHNV and YYDKDF (reference sequence). CDR3 length: 15 residues. The CDR3 region is CATSRDATRTYEQYF. Written as DNA, the CDR3 is TGTGCCACCAGCAGGGACGCGACTAGAACCTACGAGCAGTACTTC.

This clonotype was seen repeatedly, ten times or more. The J gene is TRBJ2-2, the V gene TRBV7-6; D may be TRBD2 (5 bases). There are 13 residues in the CDR3. Germline values: CDR1 SGHVS, CDR2 FNYEAQ. V lost 2 bases to trimming and J lost 5 bases, with 6 bases between them. The CDR3 sequence: CASSLTGTGELFF. As DNA, the CDR3 is TGTGCCAGCAGCTTAACGGGGACCGGGGAGCTGTTTTTT.

The sample holds many counts of this clonotype. V is TRBV7-8 and J is TRBJ2-3; D unclear. There are 13 residues in the CDR3. Trimming took 5 bases from V and 5 from J, leaving 11 bases between them. From germline, CDR1 is SGHVS and CDR2 FQNEAQ. Here the CDR3 reads CASSRFHGDTQYF. CDR3 sequence (DNA): TGTGCCAGCAGCAGATTCCATGGAGATACGCAGTATTTT.

V is TRBV20-1 and J is TRBJ2-7, with 7 bases that match TRBD1. CDR1 DFQATT and CDR2 SNEGSKA come from the germline V gene (reference sequence). This CDR3 is built from 11 residues. DNA of the CDR3: TGCAGGGCAGACAGGGACTACGAGCAGTACTTC. Residues: CRADRDYEQYF.

This clonotype was counted between two and nine times. This chain joins TRBV11-2 and TRBJ2-1; 7 bases fit TRBD2. Germline CDR1 is SGHAT and CDR2 is FQNNGV. The length of the CDR3 is 15 residues. The V segment lost 1 base and the J segment 8 bases; nucleotides outside the gene matches: 8. Here the CDR3 reads CASSLGGRAVDEQFF. In DNA form, the CDR3 reads TGTGCCAGCAGCTTAGGGGGGAGGGCCGTAGATGAGCAGTTCTTC.

This clonotype was observed a few times. This rearrangement joins TRBV10-3 to TRBJ2-1; 10 nucleotides align to TRBD2. Trimming at V came to 11 bases and at J to 8 bases, leaving 24 bases not matched to a gene. CDR1 ENHRY and CDR2 SYGVKD come from the germline V gene. The CDR3 consists of 18 residues. This CDR3 is CASPSKCFSGRFVHEQFF. The CDR3 DNA sequence: TGTGCCTCACCAAGCAAATGTTTTAGCGGGAGGTTCGTCCATGAGCAGTTCTTC.

This clonotype was counted a single time. The junction does not match germline at one end; this may be a read error. V is TRBV5-1 and J is TRBJ2-2; the D gene is possibly TRBD2 (6 bases). Per germline, CDR1 SGHRS and CDR2 YFSETQ. The CDR3 covers 14 residues. CDR3 protein: CASMAGPNTWELFF. The CDR3 nucleotides read TGCGCCAGCATGGCGGGGCCGAACACCTGGGAGCTGTTTTTT.

In its sample, this clonotype was seen many times. This rearrangement joins TRBV7-2 to TRBJ2-3; D is ambiguous. Trimming removed 5 bases from V and 1 base from J, with 13 bases in between. The CDR3 length is 15 residues. CDR1 is SGHTA and CDR2 is FQGNSA in the germline V gene. This CDR3 is CASSQVGSGTDTQYF. DNA for the CDR3: TGTGCCAGCAGCCAAGTAGGGTCTGGCACAGATACGCAGTATTTT.

This chain connects TRBV27 to TRBJ2-7; D is undetermined. The CDR3 is made up of 11 amino acids. V lost 7 bases and J 2 bases, leaving 6 bases between the germline ends. Germline CDR1 and CDR2: MNHEY and SMNVEV (reference sequence). The CDR3 protein is CASTSTYEQYF. CDR3 nucleotide sequence: TGTGCCAGCACCTCGACCTACGAGCAGTACTTC.

The chain uses TRBV7-9 and TRBJ2-7; D is unresolved. CDR3 length equals 11 residues. V was clipped by 11 bases and J by 5 bases, with 13 bases between them. The V gene's germline CDR1 is SEHNR and CDR2 FQNEAQ (reference sequence). The CDR3 DNA reads TGTGCCTGGGTAGAAGTCGACGAGCAGTACTTC. Amino acids: CAWVEVDEQYF.

This clonotype was found many times. Written as DNA, the CDR3 is TGTGCCATCGGGCCGGGAGGGTACAATGAGCAGTTCTTC. It is translated as CAIGPGGYNEQFF. The chain employs TRBV10-3 and TRBJ2-1, with 8 bases matching TRBD2. Losses at the gene ends were 8 bases for V and 4 bases for J; bases not matched to a gene: 4. The CDR3 length is 13 residues. Germline CDR1 ENHRY, CDR2 SYGVKD.

This clonotype was counted only a few times. The V gene is TRBV11-2, the J gene TRBJ2-7, with a tentative D call TRBD2 (5 bases). The CDR3 consists of 16 residues. V lost 0 bases and J lost 4, with 16 bases in between. Germline CDR1 and CDR2: SGHAT and FQNNGV. The DNA for the CDR3 is TGTGCCAGCAGCTTAGAGGCGGCCCCGGGCGGGTACGAGCAGTACTTC. Amino acids: CASSLEAAPGGYEQYF.

The chain has TRBV2 and TRBJ2-1; the D call may be TRBD1 or TRBD2 (5 bases each). This CDR3 has 14 residues. CDR1 SNHLY and CDR2 FYNNEI come from the germline V gene. Trimming took off 6 bases at V and 6 bases at J, with 15 bases between the two ends. Here the CDR3 reads CASRRTGTVNEQFF. The DNA of the CDR3 is TGTGCCAGCAGGCGGACCGGGACCGTCAATGAGCAGTTCTTC.

This clonotype was observed a handful of times. The J gene is TRBJ2-7, the V gene TRBV30; D gene ambiguous. Trimming took off 0 bases at V and 4 bases at J, with 7 bases between the two ends. Germline V gives CDR1 GTSNPN, CDR2 SVGIG (reference sequence). The CDR3 has 12 residues. CDR3 amino acids: CAWSVQGYEQYF. Here the CDR3 DNA reads TGTGCCTGGAGTGTACAAGGTTACGAGCAGTACTTC.

There are a few counts of this clonotype. V is TRBV2 and J is TRBJ2-7; possible D gene TRBD2, 5 bases. Germline CDR1 SNHLY, CDR2 FYNNEI. The germline V and J ends were trimmed by 5 bases and 2 bases, with 13 bases remaining between them. The CDR3 consists of 14 residues. CDR3 nucleotides: TGTGCCAGCAGTCCCCCGGAGGACGCCTACGAGCAGTACTTC. Protein sequence: CASSPPEDAYEQYF. Supplemented by reference TRBV2 and TRBJ2-7, the full variable domain reads EPEVTQTPSHQVTQMGQEVILRCVPISNHLYFYWYRQILGQKVEFLVSFYNNEISEKSEIFDDQFSVERPDGSNFTLKIRSTKLEDSAMYFCASSPPEDAYEQYFGPGTRLTVT.

With respect to this clonotype: Given a much more abundant clone one base away, this may be a read error. The V and J genes are TRBV24-1 and TRBJ2-1, with TRBD2 matching over 7 bases. J was trimmed by 2 bases and V by 3 bases; bases with no gene match: 3. The CDR3 has 15 residues. Germline V gives CDR1 KGHDR, CDR2 SFDVKD. In nucleotides, the CDR3 is TGTGCCACCAGTGATACTGGGACTACCTACAATGAGCAGTTCTTC. Protein sequence: CATSDTGTTYNEQFF.

This clonotype has at least ten counts. The genes are TRBV10-3 and TRBJ2-1; D uncertain. The germline gives CDR1 ENHRY, CDR2 SYGVKD. V lost 2 bases, J lost 3 bases, and 2 bases lay in between. CDR3 size: 12 residues. CDR3 sequence: CAISESYNEQFF. The CDR3 DNA reads TGTGCCATCAGTGAGAGCTACAATGAGCAGTTCTTC.

With respect to this clonotype: At one boundary the junction diverges from the germline segment, which might be a read error. This chain connects TRBV20-1 to TRBJ2-3, with TRBD2 identical over 7 bases. This CDR3 has 17 residues. Germline CDR1 DFQATT, CDR2 SNEGSKA (reference sequence). CDR3 protein: CSASPLGRPTSTDTKYF. The CDR3, as DNA: TGCAGTGCTTCCCCCCTGGGGCGGCCGACTAGCACAGATACGAAGTATTTT.

This clonotype was seen only a few times. J is TRBJ1-2 and V is TRBV4-3; possibly TRBD1 for D (5 bases). Per germline, CDR1 LGHNA and CDR2 YSLEER. V gave up 5 bases and J gave up 8 bases, with 21 bases separating them. There are 15 residues in the CDR3. CDR3 sequence: CASSASLDITGGYTF. For the CDR3, the DNA is TGCGCCAGCAGCGCGAGCTTGGATATTACAGGCGGCTACACCTTC.

This sequence joins TRBV4-2 and TRBJ1-1; D remains unclear. Germline V gene data show CDR1 as LGHNA and CDR2 as YNFKEQ. V gave up 3 bases and J gave up 5 bases, with 10 bases separating them. The CDR3 has 13 residues. The CDR3 coding sequence is TGTGCCAGCAGCCAGGGCATGGGGACTGAAGCTTTCTTT. As protein: CASSQGMGTEAFF.